This passage covers 26 T cell receptor beta chains from one sample sequenced in a study of regulatory T cells in long-lasting Graves disease. For TCR beta, libraries came from iRepertoire HTBI primers and Arm-PCR of CDR3 regions. MiXCR, applied by TCRdb to the multiplex PCR reads, yields one record per CDR3 protein. The sample has approximately 300,000 distinct CDR3 sequences, roughly 18% seen once. Time point described: newly diagnosed GD, antithyroid drugs for less than 3 months. PBMC RNA served as the TCR library source. The sequencing used peripheral blood mononuclear cells (PBMCs), collected at new diagnosis, from a patient treated with antithyroid drugs. These TCRs come from a female donor with Graves disease.

In its sample, this clonotype was seen a few times. The V gene is TRBV13, the J gene TRBJ2-1; no clear D. The CDR3 length is 12 residues. V gave up 2 bases and J gave up 9 bases, with 8 bases separating them. Per the germline V gene, CDR1 is PRHDT and CDR2 is FYEKMQ (reference sequence). CDR3 coding DNA: TGTGCCAGCAGCTTAATTGGCGGTGAGCAGTTCTTC. Amino acid sequence: CASSLIGGEQFF.

This clonotype was picked up many times. The V call is TRBV12-3 or TRBV12-4, the J call TRBJ2-3, with D perhaps matching TRBD2 (6 bases). V was cut by 1 base and J by 5 bases, with 10 bases left in between. The CDR3 runs 14 residues. CDR3 residues: CASSLVTGVDTQYF. The CDR3 nucleotides read TGTGCCAGCAGTTTAGTAACGGGAGTAGATACGCAGTATTTT.

Ten or more counts support this clonotype. The rearrangement uses TRBV2 and TRBJ2-2, with a weak D call TRBD1 (5 bases). The V gene's germline CDR1 is SNHLY and CDR2 FYNNEI. There are 13 residues in the CDR3. Trimming shortened V by 6 bases and J by 7 bases, and 12 bases separated the two germline ends. The CDR3 bases are TGTGCCAGCAGCCCAGGGTACGGCGGGGAGCTGTTTTTT. Encoded protein: CASSPGYGGELFF.

This clonotype was detected many times. V gene TRBV7-9 combines with J gene TRBJ2-7; TRBD1 aligns across 9 bases. CDR1 is SEHNR, CDR2 FQNEAQ, per germline (reference sequence). Trimming took 5 bases from V and 7 from J; bases not matched to a gene: 12. CDR3 length: 15 residues. In DNA, the CDR3 is TGTGCCAGCAGCCCTAACCGGGACAGGGTCAAAGAGCAGTACTTC. Its protein is CASSPNRDRVKEQYF.

The gene calls are TRBV5-6 and TRBJ1-1; the D gene is possibly TRBD1 (5 bases). The CDR3 contains 11 residues. V was shortened by 3 bases and J by 8 bases, with 8 bases between the two germline ends. Per germline, CDR1 SGHDT and CDR2 YYEEEE. The CDR3 protein is CASSWGGEAFF. In DNA, the CDR3 is TGTGCCAGCAGCTGGGGCGGGGAAGCTTTCTTT. The full variable domain, in which reference TRBV5-6 and TRBJ1-1 provide the parts outside the CDR3, is DAGVTQSPTHLIKTRGQQVTLRCSPKSGHDTVSWYQQALGQGPQFIFQYYEEEERQRGNFPDRFSGHQFPNYSSELNVNALLLGDSALYLCASSWGGEAFFGQGTRLTVV.

This clonotype appeared many times. The gene calls are TRBV2 and TRBJ2-3; 9 bases match TRBD2. Trimming cost V 1 base and J 4 bases; bases outside gene matches: 12. The CDR3 is made up of 18 amino acids. CDR1 and CDR2 (germline): SNHLY, FYNNEI. CDR3 DNA sequence: TGTGCCAGCAGTGAAGACCCCCCTAGCGGGGCTTGGGCAGATACGCAGTATTTT. Amino acid sequence: CASSEDPPSGAWADTQYF. The full variable domain, rest sourced from reference TRBV2 and TRBJ2-3, is EPEVTQTPSHQVTQMGQEVILRCVPISNHLYFYWYRQILGQKVEFLVSFYNNEISEKSEIFDDQFSVERPDGSNFTLKIRSTKLEDSAMYFCASSEDPPSGAWADTQYFGPGTRLTVL.

The sample holds many counts of this clonotype. The chain carries TRBV11-2 and TRBJ2-2, with a tentative D call TRBD2 (5 bases). The length of the CDR3 is 12 residues. Germline-derived CDR1 and CDR2 are SGHAT and FQNNGV. V lost 2 bases and J 7 bases, leaving 5 bases between the germline ends. The CDR3, as DNA: TGTGCCAGCAGCTTAACTAGCGGGGAGCTGTTTTTT. Encoded protein: CASSLTSGELFF.

This clonotype was detected ten times or more. V usage is TRBV5-8 and J usage is TRBJ2-1; D remains ambiguous. The CDR3 totals 16 residues. Trimming cost V 0 bases and J 6 bases, with 16 bases left between them. Germline V CDR1 and CDR2: SGHTS, YDEGEE. The DNA for the CDR3 is TGTGCCAGCAGCTTGGAGGCCGGGTCGGGCGGCAATGAGCAGTTCTTC. Protein: CASSLEAGSGGNEQFF.

This clonotype was detected ten times or more. The chain combines TRBV30 with TRBJ1-2, with 9 bases identical to TRBD1. The V gene's germline CDR1 is GTSNPN and CDR2 SVGIG (reference sequence). V was pared by 7 bases and J by 2 bases, with 5 bases of the junction left unmatched. The CDR3 covers 13 residues. CDR3 in amino acids: CAYGQGTNYGYTF. In DNA, the CDR3 is TGTGCCTACGGACAGGGGACAAACTATGGCTACACCTTC.

This clonotype was seen at least ten times. This chain joins TRBV28 and TRBJ2-3; the match to TRBD2 covers 14 bases. V gave up 4 bases and J gave up 1 base; unmatched junction bases: 10. The germline V gene has CDR1 MDHEN and CDR2 SYDVKM. This CDR3 spans 19 amino acids. CDR3 loop: CASSSRLAGGPMGTDTQYF. CDR3 DNA: TGTGCCAGCAGTTCGCGACTAGCGGGAGGGCCGATGGGCACAGATACGCAGTATTTT.

This clonotype was observed at least ten times. The rearrangement links TRBV5-1 to TRBJ2-1; TRBD2 is a possible D gene (6 bases). Trimming pared 6 bases from V and 0 bases from J, leaving 13 bases between. Germline CDR1 is SGHRS and CDR2 is YFSETQ. The CDR3 runs 15 residues. The CDR3 protein is CASNVGGSSYNEQFF. Written as DNA, the CDR3 is TGCGCCAGCAATGTCGGGGGAAGCTCCTACAATGAGCAGTTCTTC.

This clonotype was detected ten times or more. The genes are TRBV11-2 and TRBJ2-7; 7 nucleotides line up with TRBD1. Germline CDR1 reads SGHAT; CDR2 reads FQNNGV. The CDR3 extends over 16 amino acids. With 5 bases clipped from V and 4 bases from J, the junction kept 14 bases outside the gene matches. The DNA for the CDR3 is TGTGCCAGCAGCCCAATATCCCGGCGGACAGGATACGAGCAGTACTTC. Its protein product is CASSPISRRTGYEQYF.

This clonotype was detected ten times or more. CDR3 amino acids: CASRTTSGRQFF. The CDR3 DNA follows: TGTGCCAGCAGGACAACCAGCGGGAGACAGTTCTTC. The rearrangement joins TRBV3-1 to TRBJ2-1; TRBD2 agrees at 8 bases. Trimming at V came to 6 bases and at J to 13 bases, leaving 8 bases not matched to a gene. Looked up from germline, CDR1 is LGHDT and CDR2 is YNNKEL (reference sequence). CDR3 length: 12 amino acids.

The V call is TRBV24-1, the J call TRBJ2-7, with 7 bases matching TRBD1. Germline V gene data show CDR1 as KGHDR and CDR2 as SFDVKD. This CDR3 is built from 13 residues. With V trimmed by 4 bases and J by 2 bases, 1 base remained unmatched. Written as DNA, the CDR3 is TGTGCCACCAGTGACGGGACAGCCTACGAGCAGTACTTC. Translation gives CATSDGTAYEQYF.

Remarks on this clonotype: This may stem from a read error, because a much larger clone lies one nucleotide away. The gene calls are TRBV6-1 and TRBJ2-7, with 9 nucleotides matching TRBD2. The germline V gene has CDR1 MNHNS and CDR2 SASEGT. This CDR3 has 14 residues. CDR3 bases: TGTGCCGGCAGCCGTAGCGGGAGCTCCTACGAGCAGTACTTC. Translation gives CAGSRSGSSYEQYF.

This clonotype was picked up many times. The chain links TRBV5-1 to TRBJ2-1; 9 nucleotides match TRBD2. CDR3 length equals 13 residues. V gave up 4 bases and J gave up 8 bases; unmatched junction bases: 4. Per germline, CDR1 SGHRS and CDR2 YFSETQ. CDR3 nucleotide sequence: TGCGCCAGCAGCCCGAGGACTAGCGATGAGCAGTTCTTC. This translates into CASSPRTSDEQFF.

This clonotype was detected ten times or more. This rearrangement joins TRBV11-3 to TRBJ2-7; D is perhaps TRBD1 (5 bases). Germline V gene sequence: CDR1 SGHNT, CDR2 YENEEA. The CDR3 has 13 amino acids. The germline V and J ends were trimmed by 4 bases and 3 bases, with 10 bases remaining between them. The CDR3, as DNA: TGTGCCAGCAGCTCAATGACAGTCTACGAGCAGTACTTC. Protein sequence: CASSSMTVYEQYF.

This clonotype was picked up many times. V and J are TRBV18 and TRBJ1-5, with D unresolved. Germline V gene sequence: CDR1 KGHSH, CDR2 LQKENI. This CDR3 is 14 amino acids long. Deletions cut 3 bases from V and 7 bases from J, with 13 bases between. CDR3 coding DNA: TGTGCCAGCTCACCTGTCTCCATCGACCAGCCCCAGCATTTT. Protein: CASSPVSIDQPQHF.

This clonotype appeared many times. The rearrangement links TRBV24-1 to TRBJ1-1; D is unclear. There are 13 residues in the CDR3. Trimming took 0 bases from V and 5 from J, leaving 6 bases between them. CDR1 KGHDR and CDR2 SFDVKD come from the germline V gene. The CDR3 protein is CATSDLPGTEAFF. CDR3 nucleotides: TGTGCCACCAGTGATTTGCCTGGAACTGAAGCTTTCTTT.

Details on this clonotype: With a far larger clone one base away, a read error is the likely cause. The rearrangement joins TRBV5-1 to TRBJ2-1; TRBD2 is a possible D gene (6 bases). There are 14 residues in the CDR3. The germline CDR1 and CDR2 sequences are SGHRS and YFSETQ. The CDR3 bases are TGTGCCAGCAGCCCCGAGGGAGGATCGGCTGAGCAGGTCTTC. Encoded protein: CASSPEGGSAEQVF.

This clonotype has ten or more counts. The chain recombines TRBV2 with TRBJ2-2; 8 bases are a match to TRBD1. After removal of 4 bases from V and 6 bases from J, the junction contained 7 bases not matched to a gene. This CDR3 has 15 residues. CDR1 is SNHLY and CDR2 is FYNNEI in the germline V gene. The CDR3 DNA reads as TGTGCCAGCAGTGGAGGACAGGGTTCCGCCGGGGAGCTGTTTTTT. Amino acids: CASSGGQGSAGELFF. The full variable domain, in which reference TRBV2 and TRBJ2-2 provide the parts outside the CDR3, is EPEVTQTPSHQVTQMGQEVILRCVPISNHLYFYWYRQILGQKVEFLVSFYNNEISEKSEIFDDQFSVERPDGSNFTLKIRSTKLEDSAMYFCASSGGQGSAGELFFGEGSRLTVL.

In this sample, this clonotype turned up many times. The chain carries TRBV6-1 and TRBJ1-4, with 7 bases lining up with TRBD1. The ends lost 11 bases at V and 0 bases at J; junction bases unmatched: 9. The CDR3 covers 15 residues. Per the germline V gene, CDR1 is MNHNS and CDR2 is SASEGT. CDR3 nucleotides: TGTGCCGCCAGGGGGAGTCCTACAACTAATGAAAAACTGTTTTTT. Encoded protein: CAARGSPTTNEKLFF.

This clonotype was seen more than once but under ten times. The chain carries TRBV4-2 and TRBJ2-5, with a weak D call TRBD1 (5 bases). The CDR3 consists of 14 residues. Per germline, CDR1 LGHNA and CDR2 YNFKEQ. Deletions cut 0 bases from V and 7 bases from J, with 12 bases between. The CDR3, as DNA: TGTGCCAGCAGCCAAGATTCTAGGGGTCGGACCCAGTACTTC. It specifies CASSQDSRGRTQYF.

V gene TRBV11-2 combines with J gene TRBJ1-1, with a tentative D call TRBD1 (6 bases). Germline V gene lookup returns CDR1 SGHAT and CDR2 FQNNGV. This CDR3 is built from 14 residues. The germline V and J ends were trimmed by 5 bases and 5 bases, with 15 bases remaining between them. The CDR3 reads CASSPSLRGTEAFF. The CDR3 coding sequence is TGTGCCAGCAGCCCATCGCTTAGGGGGACTGAAGCTTTCTTT.

The rearrangement joins TRBV28 to TRBJ1-4; no clear D. The CDR3 length is 12 residues. The germline V gene has CDR1 MDHEN and CDR2 SYDVKM. Trimming shortened V by 0 bases and J by 11 bases, and 7 bases separated the two germline ends. CDR3 nucleotides: TGTGCCAGCAGTTTATGGGAGGATAAACTGTTTTTT. This gives the protein CASSLWEDKLFF. Using reference TRBV28 and TRBJ1-4 for the parts outside the CDR3, the full variable domain is DVKVTQSSRYLVKRTGEKVFLECVQDMDHENMFWYRQDPGLGLRLIYFSYDVKMKEKGDIPEGYSVSREKKERFSLILESASTNQTSMYLCASSLWEDKLFFGSGTQLSVL.

This clonotype was counted ten times or more. The chain has TRBV28 and TRBJ2-1, with a tentative D call TRBD2 (7 bases). CDR1 is MDHEN and CDR2 is SYDVKM in the germline V gene. V lost 6 bases to trimming and J lost 3 bases, with 21 bases between them. This CDR3 has 17 residues. The CDR3 reads CASREGGSSGIYNEQFF. The CDR3 DNA reads as TGTGCCAGCAGGGAAGGGGGATCTAGCGGAATCTACAATGAGCAGTTCTTC.